The clone carrying this T cell receptor beta chain was seen a few times. Its antigen is still unknown. The germline V gene has CDR1 SNHLY and CDR2 FYNNEI. The V segment lost 5 bases and the J segment 8 bases; nucleotides outside the gene matches: 13. The CDR3 is made up of 16 amino acids. The PCR was carried out with 60 Vbeta primers and 13 Jbeta primers. TCRdb's copy holds only in-frame clones and misses some; the assay was immunoSEQ multiplex PCR. The data show about 120,000 clones, under 80% seen once. These data come from a study of cytomegalovirus exposure and HLA in healthy donors. The study, taken as a whole, reports: Common viral pathogens (according to a later analysis) appeared linked to several of the most significant clusters. TCR beta V- and J-gene trimming was later associated with a missense DCLRE1C variant. Highly shared variants forming one cluster were likely a sequencing artifact. A later look showed TCR association rates differing by HLA locus, highest for DRB1 and lowest for HLA-C.

Material: PBMCs. The sequence came from a man between 60 and 75 years old in good health and CMV-seropositive. The genes are TRBV2 and TRBJ1-1; 11 positions agree with TRBD1. The CDR3 sequence is CASSTRRTGGVKEAFF. The CDR3 coding sequence is TGTGCCAGCAGTACTAGGCGGACAGGGGGCGTAAAAGAAGCTTTCTTT.